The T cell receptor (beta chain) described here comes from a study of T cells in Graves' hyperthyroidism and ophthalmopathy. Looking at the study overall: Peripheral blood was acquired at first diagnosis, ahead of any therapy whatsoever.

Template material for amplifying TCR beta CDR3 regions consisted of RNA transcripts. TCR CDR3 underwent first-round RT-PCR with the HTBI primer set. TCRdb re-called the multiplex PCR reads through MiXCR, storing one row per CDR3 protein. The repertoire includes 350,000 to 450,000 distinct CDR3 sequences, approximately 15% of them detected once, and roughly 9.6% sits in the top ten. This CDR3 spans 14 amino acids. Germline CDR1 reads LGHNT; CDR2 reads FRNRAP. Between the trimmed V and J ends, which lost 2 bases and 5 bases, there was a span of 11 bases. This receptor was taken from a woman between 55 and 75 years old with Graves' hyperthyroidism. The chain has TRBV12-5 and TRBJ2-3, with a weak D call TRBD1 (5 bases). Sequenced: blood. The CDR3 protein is CASGLSSRGDTQYF. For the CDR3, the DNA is TGTGCTAGTGGTTTGTCCTCTAGGGGAGATACGCAGTATTTT.